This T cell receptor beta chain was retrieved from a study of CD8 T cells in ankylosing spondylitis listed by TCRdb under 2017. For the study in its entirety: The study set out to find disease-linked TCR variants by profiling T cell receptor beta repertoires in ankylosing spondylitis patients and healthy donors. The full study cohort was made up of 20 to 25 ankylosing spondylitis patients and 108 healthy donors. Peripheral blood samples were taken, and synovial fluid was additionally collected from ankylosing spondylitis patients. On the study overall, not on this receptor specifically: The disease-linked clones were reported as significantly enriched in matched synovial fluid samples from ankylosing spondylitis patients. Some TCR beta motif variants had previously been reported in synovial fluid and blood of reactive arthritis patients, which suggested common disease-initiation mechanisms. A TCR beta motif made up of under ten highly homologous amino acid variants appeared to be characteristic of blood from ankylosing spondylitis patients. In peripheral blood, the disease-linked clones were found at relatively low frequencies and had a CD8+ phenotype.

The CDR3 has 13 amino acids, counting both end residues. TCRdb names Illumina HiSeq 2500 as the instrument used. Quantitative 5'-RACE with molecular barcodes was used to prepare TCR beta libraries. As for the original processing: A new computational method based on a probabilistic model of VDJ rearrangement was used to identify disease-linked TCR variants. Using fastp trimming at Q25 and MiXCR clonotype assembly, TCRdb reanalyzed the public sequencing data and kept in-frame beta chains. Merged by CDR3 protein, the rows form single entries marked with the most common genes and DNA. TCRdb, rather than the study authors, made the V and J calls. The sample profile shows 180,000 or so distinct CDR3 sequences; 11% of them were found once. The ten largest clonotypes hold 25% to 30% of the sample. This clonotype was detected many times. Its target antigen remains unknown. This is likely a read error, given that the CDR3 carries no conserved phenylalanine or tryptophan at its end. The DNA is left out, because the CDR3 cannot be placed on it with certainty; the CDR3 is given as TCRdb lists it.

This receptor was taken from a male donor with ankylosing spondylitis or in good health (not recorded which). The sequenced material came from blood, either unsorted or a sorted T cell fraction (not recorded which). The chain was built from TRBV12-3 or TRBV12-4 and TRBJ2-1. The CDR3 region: CASSLAGVRRHTL.